Sequencing of this TCR beta chain was carried out in a study of blood T cell repertoires in COVID-19 (TCRdb year 2020). Concerning the study at large: Samples covering the acute and convalescent phases of COVID-19 were provided by collaborators in the United States, Italy and Spain. The repertoires were released in a freely available public database meant as a resource for research on the immune response to SARS-CoV-2. The material from the prospective study consisted of cDNA or gDNA derived from T cells, B-cell-depleted T cells, or PBMCs. The dataset comprised deeply sampled blood TCRbeta repertoires from subjects exposed to, actively infected with, or recovered from COVID-19. Where available, HLA class I and class II types were obtained from metadata supplied by the sample provider rather than from assay-based typing. Samples came from the ongoing ImmuneRACE study (first 160 participants) plus 1,254 subjects from 6 global collaborators. Sample metadata almost always included a de-identified subject ID, COVID-19 status, age in years and sex. Broader findings and caveats from the paper: How much clinical and demographic metadata was included differed by source and by participant, and the metadata was provided uncurated.

A remark on this clone: The antigen it recognizes is unknown. Qualities for individual bases were not recorded, and no much larger clone is one base off.

Reading from cysteine to phenylalanine, the CDR3 counts 15 amino acids. The sequence is cut down to CDR3 DNA, 45 bases in frame from base 1. Whole blood was collected in K2EDTA tubes by collaborating institutions according to the institutions' own protocols. For TCRbeta analysis, collaborators shipped samples as frozen whole blood, isolated PBMCs, or DNA extracted from either of those sample types. The immunoSEQ Assay, a bias-controlled multiplex PCR, was used to amplify TCRbeta CDR3 regions from genomic DNA. As for the authors' bioinformatics: Nucleated cell counts per sample were estimated from amplification of reference gene primers within the assay. To quantify the absolute abundance of each unique TCRbeta CDR3 rearrangement, sequence reads were collapsed and filtered. For each sample, productive Simpson clonality was calculated as the square root of Simpson's diversity index over productive rearrangements. In its TCRdb copy, this immuneACCESS table keeps in-frame sequences only and misses some clones. Where compared with another copy, unresolved V genes explain less than half of these, and the others have no known cause. The DNA gave D and trimming, while V, J and clone size come from that table. In this sample the table shows 39,000 or so clones, around 81% of which occur a single time. The top ten clones comprise roughly 38% of the sample.

The TCR was taken from a man in his forties with active or convalescent COVID-19. This receptor chain uses TRBV21-1 and TRBJ2-3; TRBD1 was called by the table and not checked on the DNA. TRBV21-1 is tagged as a pseudogene. The material sequenced was peripheral blood. The CDR3 region reads CASSNGGTGDDTQYF. The sequence in DNA is TGTGCCAGCAGCAATGGGGGAACAGGGGACGATACGCAGTATTTT.